One and the same sample provided the 9 T cell receptor beta chains below, sequenced in a study of T cells in Graves' hyperthyroidism and ophthalmopathy. TCR beta CDR3 region amplification was performed from RNA transcripts. TCR CDR3 regions were first amplified by RT-PCR with HTBI primers. MiXCR, run by TCRdb on the multiplex PCR reads, gives a single entry per CDR3 protein. The table lists a few hundred thousand distinct CDR3 sequences, around 20% of them singletons. Sequenced material: blood. The receptors come from a man between 18 and 29 years old with Graves' hyperthyroidism.

This clonotype was recorded many times. The genes are TRBV12-3 or TRBV12-4 and TRBJ1-1; D unclear. CDR3 size: 15 residues. Trimming removed 1 base at V and 3 bases at J, with 12 bases between. The CDR3 loop reads CASSLGPVSDTEAFF. The DNA for the CDR3 is TGTGCCAGCAGTTTAGGACCCGTTTCGGACACTGAAGCTTTCTTT.

This clonotype was observed at least ten times. The chain recombines TRBV6-1 with TRBJ1-5; D possibly corresponds to TRBD1 (5 bases). Trimming pared 6 bases from V and 4 bases from J, leaving 16 bases between. Germline loops: CDR1 MNHNS, CDR2 SASEGT. The CDR3 is made up of 15 amino acids. The CDR3 loop reads CASSPEGRVNQPQHF. In DNA, the CDR3 is TGTGCCAGCAGCCCCGAGGGCAGGGTGAATCAGCCCCAGCATTTT.

The rearrangement uses TRBV6-5 and TRBJ2-7, with 11 bases lining up with TRBD2. Germline V CDR1 and CDR2: MNHEY, SVGAGI. Trimming removed 4 bases from V and 2 bases from J; junction bases left unmatched: 4. This CDR3 spans 15 amino acids. The chain's CDR3 is CASSLAGGKTYEQYF. CDR3 in DNA: TGTGCCAGCAGTTTAGCGGGGGGGAAAACCTACGAGCAGTACTTC.

This clonotype was recorded at least ten times. V and J are TRBV20-1 and TRBJ1-2, with 7 bases lining up with TRBD1. The CDR3 runs 12 residues. Germline V lookup: CDR1 DFQATT, CDR2 SNEGSKA (reference sequence). The ends lost 5 bases at V and 6 bases at J; junction bases unmatched: 6. The DNA for the CDR3 is TGCAGTGCTTCGACAGGGATCGATGGCTACACCTTC. It specifies CSASTGIDGYTF.

This clonotype showed up many times. The chain is built from TRBV6-2 or TRBV6-3 and TRBJ2-5; D is uncertain. V was shortened by 6 bases and J by 7 bases, with 12 bases between the two germline ends. Germline loops: CDR1 MNHEY, CDR2 SVGEGT. The CDR3 sequence is 12 residues long. The CDR3 protein is CASSSASGTQYF. The CDR3 bases are TGTGCCAGCAGCTCGGCCTCGGGGACCCAGTACTTC.

This chain uses TRBV3-1 with TRBJ2-7; D call uncertain. Germline values: CDR1 LGHDT, CDR2 YNNKEL (reference sequence). V lost 1 base and J lost 5, with 12 bases in between. CDR3 length: 14 amino acids. Here the CDR3 reads CASSQGRQSNEQYF. The CDR3 DNA reads as TGTGCCAGCAGCCAAGGGCGGCAGTCCAACGAGCAGTACTTC.

A few counts support this clonotype. This chain connects TRBV12-3 or TRBV12-4 to TRBJ1-2; TRBD1 matches at 9 bases. The CDR3 loop spans 14 amino acids. The V segment lost 5 bases and the J segment 8 bases; nucleotides outside the gene matches: 9. The CDR3 sequence: CASSPPGQGGGYTF. The CDR3 bases are TGTGCCAGCAGTCCCCCGGGACAGGGAGGGGGCTACACCTTC.

There are a few counts of this clonotype. This chain links TRBV4-1 with TRBJ1-5; no reliable D call. The germline gives CDR1 MGHRA, CDR2 YSYEKL. V was pared by 0 bases and J by 6 bases, with 9 bases between. The CDR3 runs 14 residues. CDR3 residues: CASSQDLIRQPQHF. The CDR3 region has the DNA TGCGCCAGCAGCCAAGATCTGATCCGTCAGCCCCAGCATTTT.

A few counts support this clonotype. V usage is TRBV6-4 and J usage is TRBJ2-6; D ambiguous. CDR3 length: 19 residues. Germline CDR1 MRHNA, CDR2 SNTAGT. Trimming stripped 3 bases from V and 0 bases from J, with 18 bases between. CDR3 nucleotide sequence: TGTGCCAGCAGTGAACCATCGAAAACACAGTACTCTGGGGCCAACGTCCTGACTTTC. It specifies CASSEPSKTQYSGANVLTF.